Presented here are 29 T cell receptor beta chains from one specimen sequenced in a study of cytomegalovirus exposure and HLA in healthy donors. PCR was performed using 60 Vbeta and 13 Jbeta primers. The table came from immunoSEQ multiplex PCR; TCRdb's copy has only in-frame clones and leaves some out. This sample carries around 150,000 clones, with around 1.4% going to the ten biggest clones. The specimen was PBMCs. These receptors originate from an older woman in good health and CMV-seronegative.

This CDR3 reads CASSPGTGVMNTEAFF. DNA of the CDR3: TGTGCCAGCAGTCCCGGGACAGGGGTTATGAACACTGAAGCTTTCTTT. The chain is built from TRBV6-6 and TRBJ1-1; 10 bases align to TRBD1. The CDR3 extends over 16 amino acids. V dropped 5 bases and J dropped 0; count of bases not matched to a gene: 6. Germline V gene sequence: CDR1 MNHNY, CDR2 SVGAGI (reference sequence).

The rearrangement uses TRBV7-9 and TRBJ1-4; weak D call: TRBD1 (5 bases). V shed 6 bases and J shed 8 bases, with 22 bases lying between them. Germline assignment: CDR1 SEHNR and CDR2 FQNEAQ (reference sequence). This CDR3 contains 16 residues. The CDR3 loop reads CASREGRAIIPEKLFF. For the CDR3, the DNA is TGTGCCAGCAGGGAGGGCAGGGCGATCATCCCGGAAAAACTGTTTTTT.

This rearrangement joins TRBV7-3 to TRBJ2-2, with D possibly being TRBD1 (5 bases). This CDR3 contains 15 residues. V was trimmed by 3 bases and J by 1 base, leaving 9 bases between them. Germline CDR1 and CDR2: SGHTA and FQGTGA. The CDR3 DNA reads TGTGCCAGCAGCTTCACAAGGGGGAACACCGGGGAGCTGTTTTTT. Protein: CASSFTRGNTGELFF. The full variable domain, in which reference TRBV7-3 and TRBJ2-2 provide the parts outside the CDR3, is GAGVSQTPSNKVTEKGKYVELRCDPISGHTALYWYRQSLGQGPEFLIYFQGTGAADDSGLPNDRFFAVRPEGSVSTLKIQRTERGDSAVYLCASSFTRGNTGELFFGEGSRLTVL.

This chain uses TRBV5-4 with TRBJ1-6; possibly TRBD1 for D (6 bases). The germline V gene has CDR1 SGHNT and CDR2 YYREEE (reference sequence). The V end lost 0 bases, the J end lost 8 bases, and 12 bases lay between the germline ends. This CDR3 comprises 15 residues. CDR3 in DNA: TGTGCCAGCAGCTTGGACAGGGCGTCCCATTCACCCCTCCACTTT. It translates to CASSLDRASHSPLHF. The full variable domain, completed using reference TRBV5-4 and TRBJ1-6, is ETGVTQSPTHLIKTRGQQVTLRCSSQSGHNTVSWYQQALGQGPQFIFQYYREEENGRGNFPPRFSGLQFPNYSSELNVNALELDDSALYLCASSLDRASHSPLHFGNGTRLTVT.

The gene calls are TRBV2 and TRBJ1-1; D may be TRBD1 (5 bases). The CDR3 runs to 16 residues. Germline V gene lookup returns CDR1 SNHLY and CDR2 FYNNEI. As DNA, the CDR3 is TGTGCGACAGCTAGGGCTCACGAACGCCCGAACACTGAAGCTTTCTTT. Residues: CATARAHERPNTEAFF.

The chain joins TRBV7-6 to TRBJ2-2, with 9 bases identical to TRBD2. V dropped 7 bases and J dropped 4; count of bases not matched to a gene: 13. From germline, CDR1 is SGHVS and CDR2 FNYEAQ. This CDR3 has 17 residues. CDR3 region: CASTPEWAGGGTGELFF. The CDR3 nucleotides read TGTGCCAGCACCCCCGAATGGGCGGGAGGGGGCACCGGGGAGCTGTTTTTT. Together with reference TRBV7-6 and TRBJ2-2, the CDR3 gives the full variable domain: GAGVSQSPRYKVTKRGQDVALRCDPISGHVSLYWYRQALGQGPEFLTYFNYEAQQDKSGLPNDRFSAERPEGSISTLTIQRTEQRDSAMYRCASTPEWAGGGTGELFFGEGSRLTVL.

The chain joins TRBV18 to TRBJ2-5, with no clear D. The CDR3 extends over 14 amino acids. Deletions cut 3 bases from V and 5 bases from J, with 13 bases between. Germline V CDR1 and CDR2: KGHSH, LQKENI. The CDR3 loop reads CASSPRRIQETQYF. CDR3 nucleotide sequence: TGTGCCAGCTCACCTAGGCGGATCCAGGAGACCCAGTACTTC.

The genes are TRBV25-1 and TRBJ1-2; D is possibly TRBD1 (6 bases). The CDR3 covers 15 residues. With 4 bases removed from V and 6 bases from J, the gap between germline ends came to 18 bases. Germline CDR1 reads MGHDK; CDR2 reads SYGVNS. CDR3 nucleotides: TGTGCCAGCAGTGTCCCTGACGACAGGCAAGATGGCTACACCTTC. Encoded protein: CASSVPDDRQDGYTF.

The chain employs TRBV4-1 and TRBJ1-1, with 12 bases identical to TRBD1. The V gene's germline CDR1 is MGHRA and CDR2 YSYEKL. The CDR3 totals 17 residues. V lost 3 bases and J lost 0; bases outside the gene matches: 5. The CDR3 region is CASSQGQGASMNTEAFF. The CDR3 coding sequence is TGCGCCAGCAGCCAGGGACAGGGGGCGAGTATGAACACTGAAGCTTTCTTT.

The chain has TRBV9 and TRBJ1-1; the D is unclear. There are 13 residues in the CDR3. Trimming removed 0 bases at V and 3 bases at J, with 6 bases between. Germline-derived CDR1 and CDR2 are SGDLS and YYNGEE. The CDR3 nucleotides are TGTGCCAGCAGCGTAGGACTCTACACTGAAGCTTTCTTT. Amino acids: CASSVGLYTEAFF.

This chain joins TRBV6-5 and TRBJ1-1; no reliable D call. Between the trimmed V and J ends, which lost 6 bases and 1 base, there was a span of 9 bases. This CDR3 comprises 13 residues. The V gene's germline CDR1 is MNHEY and CDR2 SVGAGI. The CDR3 is CASRDTANTEAFF. The CDR3 DNA reads as TGTGCCAGCAGAGACACAGCGAACACTGAAGCTTTCTTT.

The chain joins TRBV2 to TRBJ2-7, with D perhaps TRBD2 (5 bases). The germline V gene encodes CDR1 SNHLY and CDR2 FYNNEI. Trimming took off 2 bases at V and 6 bases at J, with 14 bases between the two ends. The CDR3 extends over 14 amino acids. DNA for the CDR3: TGTGCCAGCAGTGAATTCACTAGTCCTGTCGAGCAGTACTTC. It specifies CASSEFTSPVEQYF.

The genes are TRBV5-1 and TRBJ2-1; TRBD1 agrees at 7 bases. The germline gives CDR1 SGHRS, CDR2 YFSETQ. The CDR3 spans 14 residues. J lost 6 bases, V lost 5 bases, and 8 bases had no gene match. The CDR3 is CASRPRDRSNEQFF. The CDR3 DNA follows: TGCGCCAGCAGACCTAGGGACAGAAGCAATGAGCAGTTCTTC.

The chain is built from TRBV11-2 and TRBJ1-2, with D possibly matching TRBD1 (5 bases). CDR1 is SGHAT and CDR2 is FQNNGV in the germline V gene. Trimming cost V 5 bases and J 2 bases, with 12 bases left between them. The CDR3 is made up of 14 amino acids. The CDR3 is CASSPADRNYGYTF. The DNA of the CDR3 is TGTGCCAGCAGCCCTGCAGACAGAAACTATGGCTACACCTTC. The whole variable domain, filled in from reference TRBV11-2 and TRBJ1-2, reads EAGVAQSPRYKIIEKRQSVAFWCNPISGHATLYWYQQILGQGPKLLIQFQNNGVVDDSQLPKDRFSAERLKGVDSTLKIQPAKLEDSAVYLCASSPADRNYGYTFGSGTRLTVV.

The rearrangement links TRBV7-2 to TRBJ1-6; 10 bases match TRBD1. The trim removed 3 bases at V and 8 bases at J, leaving 1 base unmatched. In germline, CDR1 is SGHTA, CDR2 FQGNSA. The CDR3 consists of 14 residues. The CDR3 is CASSLGTGDSPLHF. CDR3 nucleotides: TGTGCCAGCAGCTTGGGGACAGGGGATTCACCCCTCCACTTT.

The genes are TRBV5-8 and TRBJ1-6; 8 bases are shared with TRBD1. V shed 3 bases, J shed 7 bases, and the junction held 6 bases outside the gene matches. Germline CDR1 SGHTS, CDR2 YDEGEE. The CDR3 is made up of 15 amino acids. CDR3 residues: CASSSGQEWNSPLHF. The CDR3 bases are TGTGCCAGCAGCTCGGGACAGGAGTGGAATTCACCCCTCCACTTT.

The gene calls are TRBV4-1 and TRBJ2-2; TRBD1 aligns across 11 bases. CDR1 is MGHRA and CDR2 is YSYEKL in the germline V gene. V trimming: 4 bases; J trimming: 7 bases; junction bases outside the gene matches: 5. The CDR3 is 15 residues long. CDR3: CASSPWTGGVGELFF. The CDR3 DNA is TGCGCCAGCAGCCCGTGGACAGGGGGCGTCGGGGAGCTGTTTTTT.

This chain links TRBV6-1 with TRBJ1-2, with TRBD1 identical over 7 bases. This CDR3 is 14 amino acids long. Trimming removed 2 bases from V and 2 bases from J; junction bases left unmatched: 2. CDR1 and CDR2 (germline): MNHNS, SASEGT. As DNA, the CDR3 is TGTGCCAGCAGTGAATTGACAGGGAACTATGGCTACACCTTC. As protein: CASSELTGNYGYTF.

V is TRBV4-2 and J is TRBJ1-2; D possibly corresponds to TRBD1 (6 bases). V lost 0 bases, J lost 7 bases, and 15 bases lay in between. From germline, CDR1 is LGHNA and CDR2 YNFKEQ. The CDR3 loop spans 15 amino acids. The CDR3 region has the DNA TGTGCCAGCAGCCAAGATCACAATAGGGGGGGTGGCTACACCTTC. Its protein is CASSQDHNRGGGYTF.

The chain uses TRBV7-9 and TRBJ2-2; TRBD1 might be the D (5 bases). Germline V gene data show CDR1 as SEHNR and CDR2 as FQNEAQ (reference sequence). Trimming pared 3 bases from V and 7 bases from J, leaving 9 bases between. CDR3 length: 13 residues. In DNA form, the CDR3 reads TGTGCCAGCAGCTTGCAGGGTCGCGGGGAGCTGTTTTTT. Translation: CASSLQGRGELFF.

V is TRBV12-5 and J is TRBJ1-2; no definite D call. The germline gives CDR1 LGHNT, CDR2 FRNRAP. The V gene lost 2 bases and the J gene lost 7 bases, with 11 bases spanning the gap. This CDR3 spans 13 amino acids. This CDR3 is CASGLPSSVGYTF. CDR3 in DNA: TGTGCTAGTGGTTTGCCCTCCTCGGTTGGCTACACCTTC. The variable domain in full, completed from reference TRBV12-5 and TRBJ1-2, reads DARVTQTPRHKVTEMGQEVTMRCQPILGHNTVFWYRQTMMQGLELLAYFRNRAPLDDSGMPKDRFSAEMPDATLATLKIQPSEPRDSAVYFCASGLPSSVGYTFGSGTRLTVV.

The chain carries TRBV6-6 and TRBJ1-2; 7 nucleotides line up with TRBD1. The V segment lost 5 bases and the J segment 2 bases; nucleotides outside the gene matches: 8. The germline CDR1 and CDR2 sequences are MNHNY and SVGAGI (reference sequence). The CDR3 has 15 amino acids. CDR3 amino acids: CASSRDRLTNYGYTF. The DNA of the CDR3 is TGTGCCAGCAGTCGGGACAGACTTACGAACTATGGCTACACCTTC.

The rearrangement uses TRBV6-1 and TRBJ2-1; the D gene is possibly TRBD2 (5 bases). Trimming stripped 6 bases from V and 5 bases from J, with 11 bases between. The CDR3 contains 13 residues. Germline CDR1 reads MNHNS; CDR2 reads SASEGT. CDR3 sequence (DNA): TGTGCCAGCAGCGGGCCCGGGGACAATGAGCAGTTCTTC. This encodes CASSGPGDNEQFF.

The chain employs TRBV6-5 and TRBJ1-1; a weak D match, TRBD1 (5 bases). With 0 bases removed from V and 5 bases from J, the gap between germline ends came to 10 bases. This CDR3 region has 14 residues. The germline gives CDR1 MNHEY, CDR2 SVGAGI. CDR3 loop: CASSYSGQGTEAFF. CDR3 sequence (DNA): TGTGCCAGCAGTTACTCAGGGCAGGGAACTGAAGCTTTCTTT.

The chain uses TRBV13 and TRBJ2-1; 12 bases match TRBD2. The CDR3 has 14 residues. CDR1 is PRHDT and CDR2 is FYEKMQ in the germline V gene (reference sequence). The ends lost 3 bases at V and 8 bases at J; junction bases unmatched: 2. The CDR3 region has the DNA TGTGCCAGCAGCTTTCCTAGCGGGGGGGATGAGCAGTTCTTC. It translates to CASSFPSGGDEQFF.

This chain uses TRBV9 with TRBJ2-2; the D gene is possibly TRBD1 (7 bases). This CDR3 spans 15 amino acids. V gave up 4 bases and J gave up 4 bases, with 14 bases separating them. Germline CDR1 and CDR2: SGDLS and YYNGEE. The CDR3 nucleotides are TGTGCCAGCAGCCCAGGGGGGTTGCGCACCGGGGAGCTGTTTTTT. Its translation: CASSPGGLRTGELFF. Variable domain in full (rest from reference TRBV9 and TRBJ2-2): DSGVTQTPKHLITATGQRVTLRCSPRSGDLSVYWYQQSLDQGLQFLIQYYNGEERAKGNILERFSAQQFPDLHSELNLSSLELGDSALYFCASSPGGLRTGELFFGEGSRLTVL.

The rearrangement links TRBV10-1 to TRBJ1-4; the D gene is possibly TRBD1 (5 bases). Germline V gives CDR1 WNHNN, CDR2 SYGVQD (reference sequence). The CDR3 has 14 residues. The V and J ends lost 0 bases and 9 bases respectively, with 11 bases between them. The CDR3 here is CASSESTAGQKLFF. CDR3 coding DNA: TGCGCCAGCAGTGAGTCGACGGCGGGGCAAAAACTGTTTTTT.

The rearrangement links TRBV5-1 to TRBJ1-2; D gene ambiguous. The CDR3 loop spans 16 amino acids. V was clipped by 0 bases and J by 8 bases, with 20 bases between them. CDR1 SGHRS and CDR2 YFSETQ come from the germline V gene. CDR3 protein: CASSLVGTRMAGGYTF. CDR3 sequence (DNA): TGCGCCAGCAGCTTGGTAGGCACCCGTATGGCGGGAGGCTACACCTTC.

This chain connects TRBV5-1 to TRBJ1-1; D remains ambiguous. With 4 bases removed from V and 6 bases from J, the gap between germline ends came to 13 bases. The CDR3 has 13 residues. Germline V gene lookup returns CDR1 SGHRS and CDR2 YFSETQ. CDR3 region: CASSGRRSPEAFF. CDR3 nucleotides: TGCGCCAGCAGCGGGAGAAGAAGCCCTGAAGCTTTCTTT.